This is a list of T cell receptor beta chains from one sample in a study of radiotherapy plus CTLA-4 blockade in lung cancer. Method: immunoSEQ multiplex PCR; TCRdb's copy keeps in-frame clones and lacks some. The sample consists of some 92,000 clones, roughly four fifths of them appearing once. Sequenced here: peripheral blood, sampled from a patient treated with radiotherapy plus ipilimumab. The receptors were gathered from a human donor with non-small cell lung cancer who had a partial response to radiotherapy plus ipilimumab. Each CDR3 is given with its conserved first and last residue. Fields, in order: clone size, D gene, V gene, J gene, CDR3 DNA, CDR3 protein. A D gene is named only where the DNA matches it firmly. A row's size may be missing; if present it is once, few, many or a size class.

NA,NA,TRBV7-3,TRBJ1-2,TGTGCCAGCAGCTCCGTTCGGGGGGATCAAAACTATGGCTACACCTTC,CASSSVRGDQNYGYTF
few,NA,TRBV7-3,TRBJ2-1,TGTGCCAGCAGCCCGGGACTGCCTTACAATGAGCAGTTCTTC,CASSPGLPYNEQFF
NA,NA,TRBV6-6,TRBJ2-5,TGTGCCAGCAGTTACTCCACTCCGGAGACCCAGTACTTC,CASSYSTPETQYF
NA,TRBD2,TRBV29-1,TRBJ2-1,TGCAGCGTTGAGACTAGCGGGAGCCCCAATGAGCAGTTCTTC,CSVETSGSPNEQFF
NA,NA,TRBV19,TRBJ1-1,TGTGCCAGTTTGTGGAGGGGGAAGCGGGGATACACTGAAGCTTTCTTT,CASLWRGKRGYTEAFF
NA,NA,TRBV25-1,TRBJ1-4,TGTGCCAGCGAGGACAGATATAATGAAAAACTGTTTTTT,CASEDRYNEKLFF
NA,NA,TRBV4-1,TRBJ2-1,TGCGCCAGCGCAGAACGTGCGGGCGACTACAATGAGCAGTTCTTC,CASAERAGDYNEQFF
NA,TRBD2,TRBV10-2,TRBJ2-3,TGCGCCAGCAGGGCGGGTCCAGCGGGATACACAGATACGCAGTATTTT,CASRAGPAGYTDTQYF
once,TRBD2,TRBV5-1,TRBJ2-7,TGCGCCAGCAGCTTGGCCCCTAGCGGGAGGGGATACGAGCAGTACTTC,CASSLAPSGRGYEQYF
once,TRBD1,TRBV6-1,TRBJ2-5,TGTGCCAGCAGGGAGTGGGACAGGGTAATGGAGACCCAGTACTTC,CASREWDRVMETQYF
NA,NA,TRBV30,TRBJ2-3,TGTGCCTGGAGTGTTGAAGGGGCGGTTAGCACAGATACGCAGTATTTT,CAWSVEGAVSTDTQYF
NA,NA,TRBV9,TRBJ1-1,TGTGCCAGCAGCTTGAGTACGGACAGAACTGAAGCTTTCTTT,CASSLSTDRTEAFF
NA,NA,TRBV2,TRBJ2-1,TGTGCCAGCACTCTGAGAGGGAGTAGCGGTAATGAGCAGTTCTTC,CASTLRGSSGNEQFF
NA,TRBD1,TRBV28,TRBJ1-3,TGTGCCAGCACTCTAGGACAGGGGGGAAACACCATATATTTT,CASTLGQGGNTIYF
NA,TRBD2,TRBV5-1,TRBJ2-7,TGCGCCAGCAGCCTCCCCTCTAGCGGGAGGTCTTACGAGCAGTACTTC,CASSLPSSGRSYEQYF
NA,NA,TRBV13,TRBJ2-7,TGTGCCAGCAGCCCCTACTCTCTAAGCTCCTACGAGCAGTACTTC,CASSPYSLSSYEQYF
NA,NA,TRBV18,TRBJ1-1,TGTGCCAGCTCAGAGACCTCCGTTAGGGACATCCAACACACTGAAGCTTTCTTT,CASSETSVRDIQHTEAFF
NA,NA,TRBV2,TRBJ1-5,TGTGCCAGCAGTGGGACAGTAAACAATCAGCCCCAGCATTTT,CASSGTVNNQPQHF
many,TRBD2,TRBV7-2,TRBJ2-1,TGTGCCAGCAGCCCCGGGGAGCGGGGACCTCCGGGCAATGAGCAGTTCTTC,CASSPGERGPPGNEQFF
few,TRBD2,TRBV27,TRBJ2-4,TGTGCCAGCAGCCTGACTAGCGGGAGTAACATTCAGTACTTC,CASSLTSGSNIQYF
NA,TRBD2,TRBV6-5,TRBJ2-7,TGTGCCAGCAGTTACTATGCGGGAGGGCCGTCCTACGAGCAGTACTTC,CASSYYAGGPSYEQYF
NA,NA,TRBV18,TRBJ2-1,TGTGCCAGCTCACCACCGCGGGGGCCCGACGGTGAGCAGTTCTTC,CASSPPRGPDGEQFF
few,NA,TRBV4-1,TRBJ2-2,TGCGCCAGCAGCCAAGAAGGAGGGGGGGCGGACACCGGGGAGCTGTTTTTT,CASSQEGGGADTGELFF
NA,TRBD2,TRBV11-1,TRBJ2-3,TGTGCCAGCAGCTTACGGAGCGGGGACCTTTCGGATACGCAGTATTTT,CASSLRSGDLSDTQYF
NA,NA,TRBV5-1,TRBJ2-7,TGCGCCAGCAGCCCTGGAGCGAGGGTCTACGAGCAGTACTTC,CASSPGARVYEQYF
NA,NA,TRBV27,TRBJ2-7,TGTGCCAGCAGTTTAAGGGCCGACAGCTACGAGCAGTACTTC,CASSLRADSYEQYF
NA,TRBD1,TRBV9,TRBJ1-1,TGTGCCAGCAGCCCGGGGACAGCGTCCCCGCTTGACACTGAAGCTTTCTTT,CASSPGTASPLDTEAFF
NA,TRBD1,TRBV10-3,TRBJ2-3,TGTGCCATCAGCGACAGGGGGCAGGGAGATACGCAGTATTTT,CAISDRGQGDTQYF
NA,TRBD2,TRBV6-6,TRBJ2-4,TGTGCCAGCAGCCCCTCCAGGGAGGGAGGAGAATACTTC,CASSPSREGGEYF
NA,TRBD2,TRBV5-1,TRBJ2-3,TGCGCCAGCAGCCCGGGACTAGCGGCAGCAGATACGCAGTATTTT,CASSPGLAAADTQYF
NA,NA,TRBV7-8,TRBJ2-3,TGTGCCAGCAGCTTAAGCAGGGGCGGAACAGATACGCAGTATTTT,CASSLSRGGTDTQYF
few,TRBD1,TRBV6-6,TRBJ1-1,TGTGCCAGCAGTTGGGACAGCTCAAACACTGAAGCTTTCTTT,CASSWDSSNTEAFF
NA,NA,TRBV10-3,TRBJ1-4,TGTGCCATCAGTGAGGGCAGGGGCAATGAAAAACTGTTTTTT,CAISEGRGNEKLFF
NA,TRBD2,TRBV4-1,TRBJ2-1,TGCGCCAGCAGCCAAAAACTAGCGGGCGACTCCTACAATGAGCAGTTCTTC,CASSQKLAGDSYNEQFF
NA,NA,TRBV19,TRBJ1-1,TGTGCCAGTAGTACAAGTATGGTGCGGTTGAACACTGAAGCTTTCTTT,CASSTSMVRLNTEAFF
NA,NA,TRBV6-1,TRBJ1-5,TGTGCCAGCAGTGAAATGTGGGGGGACGGCCAGCCCCAGCATTTT,CASSEMWGDGQPQHF
NA,NA,TRBV4-1,TRBJ2-7,TGCGCCAGCAGCCAAGAAGCCCAGGGGTTCAAGCAGTACTTC,CASSQEAQGFKQYF
NA,NA,TRBV21-1,TRBJ2-2,TGTGCCAGCAGCAATGGGGGTACGGGACAGGGGGTATTCGACACCGGGGAGCTGTTTTTT,CASSNGGTGQGVFDTGELFF
NA,TRBD1,TRBV5-6,TRBJ2-2,TGTGCCAGCAGCCCGGGGACAGGGCGTAACACCGGGGAGCTGTTTTTT,CASSPGTGRNTGELFF
NA,TRBD1,TRBV2,TRBJ1-5,TGTGCCAGCAGGGTGACAGGGAATCGCAATCAGCCCCAGCATTTT,CASRVTGNRNQPQHF
NA,NA,TRBV7-6,TRBJ2-1,TGTGCCAGCAGCTTAAGGCCCACGGGGGAAAAAGAGCAGTTCTTC,CASSLRPTGEKEQFF
NA,NA,TRBV11-2,TRBJ2-2,TGTGCCAGCAGCCAGGGTTACGGGGAGCTGTTTTTT,CASSQGYGELFF
once,NA,TRBV28,TRBJ2-5,TGTGCCAGCAGCAAGACAGGTGCGCTAGAGACCCAGTACTTC,CASSKTGALETQYF
few,TRBD2,TRBV18,TRBJ2-7,TGTGCCAGCTCACCCGGGACTACCAACTACGAGCAGTACTTC,CASSPGTTNYEQYF
NA,TRBD1,TRBV29-1,TRBJ1-1,TGCAGCGTTGGGGGGACAGGGAGCATGTTCACTGAAGCTTTCTTT,CSVGGTGSMFTEAFF
NA,NA,TRBV5-4,TRBJ1-2,TGTGCCAGCAGCACGGAGGAGGGCCAGGGTCGCGGCTACACCTTC,CASSTEEGQGRGYTF
few,NA,TRBV9,TRBJ1-1,TGTGCCAGCAGCGATGGGGCGGGGGCTGGCACTGAAGCTTTCTTT,CASSDGAGAGTEAFF
NA,NA,TRBV30,TRBJ1-2,TGTGCCTGGAGTGTACGGGGGTCTGGCTACACCTTC,CAWSVRGSGYTF
NA,NA,TRBV2,TRBJ1-3,TGTGCCAGCAGCGGGAATCGGGGTTCTGGAAACACCATATATTTT,CASSGNRGSGNTIYF
NA,NA,TRBV27,TRBJ2-7,TGTGCCAGCAGTTTATCGAGCGCAGCGTACTACGAGCAGTACTTC,CASSLSSAAYYEQYF
NA,TRBD2,TRBV6-4,TRBJ2-1,TGTGCCAGCAGTGACGGAAGCGGGAGCTCCAATGAGCAGTTCTTC,CASSDGSGSSNEQFF
NA,TRBD1,TRBV5-1,TRBJ2-3,TGCGCCAGCAGCGTTGGGACAGGGTTTAATTCAGATACGCAGTATTTT,CASSVGTGFNSDTQYF
NA,NA,TRBV28,TRBJ1-5,TGTGCCAGCAGCCCCATAGACAGAATGAGCAATCAGCCCCAGCATTTT,CASSPIDRMSNQPQHF
NA,TRBD1,TRBV27,TRBJ2-6,TGTGCCAGGCCGATAGACAGGGCGATCTCTGGGGCCAACGTCCTGACTTTC,CARPIDRAISGANVLTF
NA,TRBD1,TRBV11-3,TRBJ2-3,TGTGCCAGCAGTCAGGGGACAGGGACAACATATACGCAGTATTTT,CASSQGTGTTYTQYF
once,TRBD1,TRBV7-2,TRBJ2-2,TGTGCCAGCAGCTTAGCGCGAGGACAGGTCATCACCGGGGAGCTGTTTTTT,CASSLARGQVITGELFF
NA,TRBD1,TRBV9,TRBJ2-3,TGTGCCAGCAGCTCCCGGGACAGGGGGACAGATACGCAGTATTTT,CASSSRDRGTDTQYF
NA,TRBD1,TRBV10-2,TRBJ2-3,TGCGCCAGCAGTCAGGGGGCCGAAGATACGCAGTATTTT,CASSQGAEDTQYF
NA,NA,TRBV11-3,TRBJ2-1,TGTGCCAGCAGCTTAGAGCGAGGTGAGCAGTTCTTC,CASSLERGEQFF